The present TCR beta chain was sequenced within a study of blood T cell repertoires in COVID-19 (dated by TCRdb to about 2020). In terms of the full investigation: The collaborator samples originated in the United States, Italy and Spain and spanned the acute and convalescent phases of COVID-19. Nearly every sample came with metadata listing a de-identified subject ID, COVID-19 status, age in years and sex. Where HLA class I and class II types were available, the types were taken from metadata supplied by the sample provider, not from assay-based typing. Deeply sampled blood TCRbeta repertoires from subjects exposed to, actively infected with, or recovered from COVID-19 were included in the dataset. Samples came from the ongoing ImmuneRACE study (first 160 participants) plus 1,254 subjects from 6 global collaborators. The material from the prospective study consisted of cDNA or gDNA derived from T cells, B-cell-depleted T cells, or PBMCs. The repertoires were released in a freely available public database meant as a resource for research on the immune response to SARS-CoV-2. The study at large found these results: The quantity of clinical and demographic metadata differed by source and by participant and was supplied without curation.

One collaborating source in Seattle enrolled patients during active infection and followed them longitudinally through the course of disease. Collaborating institutions collected whole blood in K2EDTA tubes following their own protocols. For TCRbeta analysis, collaborators shipped samples in one of three forms: frozen whole blood, isolated PBMCs, or DNA extracted from either of those sample types. Remarks on this clone: Its antigen is not yet known. Per-nucleotide qualities are absent, and no much larger clonotype sits a single base away.

TCRbeta CDR3 regions were amplified from genomic DNA by means of the immunoSEQ Assay, a bias-controlled multiplex PCR. In the authors' own workflow: Nucleated cell counts per sample were estimated from amplification of reference gene primers within the assay. Sequence reads were collapsed and filtered to measure the absolute abundance of every unique TCRbeta CDR3 rearrangement. For each sample, productive Simpson clonality was calculated as the square root of Simpson's diversity index over productive rearrangements. TCRdb retrieved this table from immuneACCESS and kept in-frame rearrangements only. Not all clones are present; in checked studies, unresolved V genes account for under half, and no reason is known for the remainder. For V, J and clone size, that table is used; D and trimming come from the DNA. A total of roughly 230,000 clones appear in this sample, 80% to 95% of them only once. The ten largest clonotypes hold over 0.8% of the sample.

The germline V gene yields SGHRS for CDR1 and YFSETQ for CDR2. From the cysteine up to the phenylalanine, the CDR3 has a length of 14 residues. Only the CDR3 portion is preserved as DNA: 42 bases, with reading frame beginning at the first base. Relative to germline, V is 6 bases shorter and J is 4 bases shorter, with 13 bases between their ends. The sequencing sample was made of peripheral blood. The clonotype was recovered from a man aged 30 to 39 with COVID-19, enrolled during active disease. Recombination connected TRBV5-1 to TRBJ2-2, and TRBD1 may be the D gene, going by 7 matching bases. The DNA sequence is TGCGCCAGCAACTACAGGGGAGGCACCGGGGAGCTGTTTTTT. Its coded protein is CASNYRGGTGELFF. The CDR3 plus the reference TRBV5-1 and TRBJ2-2 genes for the other parts give the full variable domain: KAGVTQTPRYLIKTRGQQVTLSCSPISGHRSVSWYQQTPGQGLQFLFEYFSETQRNKGNFPGRFSGRQFSNSRSEMNVSTLELGDSALYLCASNYRGGTGELFFGEGSRLTVL.